These T cell receptor beta chains were read from a single sample in a study of shared clonotypes between healthy human individuals. Measured with immunoSEQ multiplex PCR; TCRdb has only the in-frame clones, and not every one. Among 600,000 to 800,000 clones, 72% were seen once, and the ten largest hold approximately 2%. The source material was memory CD4+ T cells sorted from blood. These receptors were obtained from a woman in her 30s in good health. The CDR3 runs from the conserved cysteine through the conserved F or W. D genes are given only for firm matches. The size entry is marked missing in some rows and otherwise reads once, few, many or a size class.

clone_size	v_call	j_call	d_call	cdr3_aa	cdr3_nt
NA	TRBV7-9	TRBJ2-5	NA	CASSLLGGAQYF	TGTGCCAGCAGCCTCCTCGGCGGGGCCCAGTACTTC
NA	TRBV6-5	TRBJ1-5	NA	CASSYLGVNQPQHF	TGTGCCAGCAGTTACTTAGGGGTTAATCAGCCCCAGCATTTT
NA	TRBV11-2	TRBJ1-3	NA	CASSPGYSGNTIYF	TGTGCCAGCAGCCCAGGGTATTCTGGAAACACCATATATTTT
NA	TRBV27	TRBJ2-1	NA	CASSYSRNEQFF	TGTGCCAGCAGTTATTCGCGGAATGAGCAGTTCTTC
NA	TRBV6-1	TRBJ2-1	TRBD2	CASTSGNEQFF	TGTGCCAGCACTAGCGGCAATGAGCAGTTCTTC
NA	TRBV28	TRBJ2-2	TRBD2	CASRIRVTSGSYTGELFF	TGTGCCAGCAGAATTAGGGTGACTAGCGGGAGTTACACCGGGGAGCTGTTTTTT
NA	TRBV7-3	TRBJ2-1	NA	CASSFSGPNYNEQFF	TGTGCCAGCAGCTTTAGCGGACCAAACTACAATGAGCAGTTCTTC
NA	TRBV28	TRBJ1-5	NA	CASSRYESGNQPQHF	TGTGCCAGCAGCCGCTATGAGAGTGGGAATCAGCCCCAGCATTTT
NA	TRBV6-5	TRBJ1-1	NA	CASSSLGGNTEAFF	TGTGCCAGCAGCTCCTTGGGGGGGAACACTGAAGCTTTCTTT
NA	TRBV11-2	TRBJ2-7	NA	CASSYYRDEQYF	TGTGCCAGCAGTTATTACAGGGACGAGCAGTACTTC
NA	TRBV5-4	TRBJ1-1	TRBD1	CASSGDRANTEAFF	TGTGCCAGCAGCGGCGACAGGGCTAACACTGAAGCTTTCTTT
NA	TRBV6-1	TRBJ1-5	NA	CASSERFREGNQPQHF	TGTGCCAGCAGTGAACGTTTCAGGGAAGGCAATCAGCCCCAGCATTTT
NA	TRBV5-4	TRBJ2-1	TRBD1	CASSPPGQLINEQFF	TGTGCCAGCAGCCCTCCGGGACAGCTTATCAATGAGCAGTTCTTC
NA	TRBV4-1	TRBJ1-3	NA	CASSQPTGSGGNTIYF	TGCGCCAGCAGCCAGCCGACAGGTTCTGGAGGAAACACCATATATTTT
once	TRBV6-5	TRBJ2-7	NA	CASTPAGSYEQYF	TGTGCCAGCACACCGGCCGGCTCCTACGAGCAGTACTTC
NA	TRBV27	TRBJ2-7	NA	CASSLFSVGPYEEQYF	TGTGCCAGCAGTTTATTCTCAGTCGGACCTTATGAGGAGCAGTACTTC
NA	TRBV28	TRBJ1-1	TRBD1	CASTFPGTDEAFF	TGTGCCAGCACCTTCCCCGGGACAGATGAAGCTTTCTTT
NA	TRBV6-5	TRBJ1-2	NA	CASSMGDGRLYGYTF	TGTGCCAGCAGTATGGGGGACGGGAGGTTATATGGCTACACCTTC
NA	TRBV7-8	TRBJ2-2	TRBD2	CASSPRTSGSTGELFF	TGTGCCAGCAGCCCTAGGACTAGCGGGAGCACCGGGGAGCTGTTTTTT
once	TRBV10-3	TRBJ2-5	TRBD2	CAISDLGLARETQYF	TGTGCCATCAGTGATCTGGGACTAGCCCGAGAGACCCAGTACTTC
few	TRBV27	TRBJ1-1	NA	CASSPTLARHLEAFF	TGTGCCAGCAGTCCCACTTTAGCGCGACACCTTGAAGCTTTCTTT
NA	TRBV6-5	TRBJ2-7	TRBD2	CASRKLAETYEQYF	TGTGCCAGCAGAAAACTAGCGGAGACGTACGAGCAGTACTTC
NA	TRBV9	TRBJ2-1	TRBD2	CASSVTAGGGNEQFF	TGTGCCAGCAGCGTAACGGCGGGAGGGGGCAATGAGCAGTTCTTC
NA	TRBV28	TRBJ1-1	TRBD1	CASSWQGGTEAFF	TGTGCCAGCAGTTGGCAGGGGGGCACTGAAGCTTTCTTT
NA	TRBV4-2	TRBJ1-1	NA	CASSQSRNTEAFF	TGTGCCAGCAGCCAAAGCAGAAACACTGAAGCTTTCTTT
NA	TRBV10-1	TRBJ2-7	TRBD1	CASSTGQASEQYF	TGCGCCAGCAGTACGGGACAGGCCTCCGAGCAGTACTTC
NA	TRBV21-1	TRBJ1-1	NA	CASSKDLDRGNLNTEAFF	TGTGCCAGCAGCAAAGACCTAGACAGGGGGAACTTAAACACTGAAGCTTTCTTT
NA	TRBV5-1	TRBJ1-5	TRBD1	CASSLGQGDQPQHF	TGCGCCAGCAGCTTGGGACAGGGAGATCAGCCCCAGCATTTT
once	TRBV6-5	TRBJ1-1	NA	CASSYQKGTVNTEAFF	TGTGCCAGCAGTTACCAGAAAGGGACGGTGAACACTGAAGCTTTCTTT
NA	TRBV5-8	TRBJ2-7	TRBD2	CASSYERRGEQYF	TGTGCCAGCAGCTATGAGCGGCGGGGGGAGCAGTACTTC
NA	TRBV6-1	TRBJ1-5	TRBD1	CASTDGGTGNQPQHF	TGTGCCAGCACGGACGGAGGGACAGGTAATCAGCCCCAGCATTTT
NA	TRBV28	TRBJ2-7	TRBD2	CASSLTRDRVAGAISYEQYF	TGTGCCAGCAGTTTAACTAGGGACAGAGTAGCGGGAGCTATCTCCTACGAGCAGTACTTC
NA	TRBV4-1	TRBJ2-5	TRBD2	CASSQSLAGGEETQYF	TGCGCCAGCAGCCAGTCATTAGCGGGCGGAGAAGAGACCCAGTACTTC
once	TRBV10-3	TRBJ2-1	NA	CAIKDSFSSNEQFF	TGTGCCATCAAGGACTCATTTTCCTCTAATGAGCAGTTCTTC
NA	TRBV4-2	TRBJ1-5	NA	CASSQDGMGGLNQPQHF	TGTGCCAGCAGCCAAGATGGGATGGGGGGCCTCAATCAGCCCCAGCATTTT
few	TRBV15	TRBJ1-5	TRBD1	CATSGQAMQPQHF	TGTGCCACCAGCGGACAGGCGATGCAGCCCCAGCATTTT
NA	TRBV13	TRBJ2-3	TRBD2	CASSLAFREADTQYF	TGTGCCAGCAGTCTAGCGTTCCGGGAGGCAGATACGCAGTATTTT
NA	TRBV11-2	TRBJ2-7	NA	CASSSVMGRTYEQYF	TGTGCCAGCAGCTCAGTTATGGGACGGACCTACGAGCAGTACTTC
NA	TRBV4-1	TRBJ2-3	NA	CASSQPDSTSTDTQYF	TGCGCCAGCAGCCAACCGGACAGTACTAGCACAGATACGCAGTATTTT
NA	TRBV5-1	TRBJ1-1	TRBD1	CASSLQGGMNTEAFF	TGCGCCAGCAGCCTACAGGGGGGGATGAACACTGAAGCTTTCTTT
NA	TRBV5-1	TRBJ2-1	NA	CASSLVGGNEQFF	TGCGCCAGCAGCTTGGTGGGGGGAAATGAGCAGTTCTTC
NA	TRBV7-9	TRBJ2-2	NA	CASSGASNPLSGELFF	TGTGCCAGCAGCGGAGCTAGCAACCCTCTGTCCGGGGAGCTGTTTTTT
few	TRBV5-1	TRBJ2-7	TRBD2	CASSTSSGSYNEQYF	TGCGCCAGCAGCACCTCTAGCGGGAGTTACAACGAGCAGTACTTC
few	TRBV27	TRBJ2-1	NA	CASSLWESGIDEQFF	TGTGCCAGCAGTTTATGGGAATCGGGTATCGATGAGCAGTTCTTC
NA	TRBV11-3	TRBJ1-2	NA	CASSLDGHGYTF	TGTGCCAGCAGCTTAGACGGCCATGGCTACACCTTC
NA	TRBV19	TRBJ2-3	NA	CASEATSTDTQYF	TGTGCCAGTGAAGCGACTAGCACAGATACGCAGTATTTT
few	TRBV7-2	TRBJ2-1	NA	CASSLGSVSYNEQFF	TGTGCCAGCAGCTTAGGTAGCGTCTCCTACAATGAGCAGTTCTTC
NA	TRBV7-2	TRBJ1-4	NA	CASSLVNNEKLFF	TGTGCCAGCAGCTTAGTAAATAATGAAAAACTGTTTTTT
NA	TRBV6-1	TRBJ2-4	NA	CASRDTKNIQYF	TGTGCCAGCAGGGATACCAAAAACATTCAGTACTTC
NA	TRBV5-1	TRBJ2-1	TRBD2	CASSFVTGTSSPSSYNEQFF	TGCGCCAGCAGCTTCGTGACCGGGACTAGTTCCCCGAGCTCCTACAATGAGCAGTTCTTC
NA	TRBV28	TRBJ2-7	NA	CASSILYEQYF	TGTGCCAGCAGTATTTTATACGAGCAGTACTTC
NA	TRBV7-8	TRBJ2-7	TRBD2	CASRGTSGYYEQYF	TGTGCCAGCAGAGGGACTAGCGGTTATTACGAGCAGTACTTC
NA	TRBV28	TRBJ2-7	TRBD1	CASSLLGQGKEQYF	TGTGCCAGCAGTTTGTTGGGACAGGGGAAAGAGCAGTACTTC
once	TRBV4-2	TRBJ2-2	TRBD2	CASKGLAGDTGELFF	TGTGCCAGCAAGGGCCTAGCGGGCGACACCGGGGAGCTGTTTTTT
NA	TRBV28	TRBJ1-2	NA	CASIYSVRSPRGGYTF	TGTGCCAGCATCTACTCTGTTCGCTCCCCCAGGGGTGGCTACACCTTC
few	TRBV10-1	TRBJ2-5	NA	CASSKGQGSQETQYF	TGCGCCAGCAGCAAGGGGCAGGGGAGCCAAGAGACCCAGTACTTC
NA	TRBV11-2	TRBJ2-1	NA	CASSRLLEYAEQFF	TGTGCCAGCAGCCGTCTACTAGAATATGCTGAGCAGTTCTTC
NA	TRBV19	TRBJ1-6	TRBD1	CASSPGTGVYNSPLHF	TGTGCCAGTAGTCCCGGTACAGGGGTCTATAATTCACCCCTCCACTTT